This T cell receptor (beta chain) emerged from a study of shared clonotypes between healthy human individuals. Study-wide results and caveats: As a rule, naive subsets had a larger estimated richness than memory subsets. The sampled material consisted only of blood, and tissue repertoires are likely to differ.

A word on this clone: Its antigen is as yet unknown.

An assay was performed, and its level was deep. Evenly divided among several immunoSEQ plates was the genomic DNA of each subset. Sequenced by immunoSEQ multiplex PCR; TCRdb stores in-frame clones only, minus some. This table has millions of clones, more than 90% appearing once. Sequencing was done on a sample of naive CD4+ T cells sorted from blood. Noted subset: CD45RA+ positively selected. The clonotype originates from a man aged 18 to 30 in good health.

As DNA, the CDR3 is TGTGCCAGCAGTTTTACGGCTGTCAGCCCTGAAGCTTTCTTT. This encodes CASSFTAVSPEAFF. This sequence joins TRBV28 and TRBJ1-1; D call uncertain. The CDR3 has 14 residues. Germline V gene lookup returns CDR1 MDHEN and CDR2 SYDVKM. Trimming took off 3 bases at V and 6 bases at J, with 14 bases between the two ends.